This T cell receptor (beta chain) was sequenced in a study of radiotherapy plus CTLA-4 blockade in lung cancer. CDR3 length: 11 amino acids. Germline loops: CDR1 LNHDA, CDR2 SQIVND (reference sequence). V was clipped by 6 bases and J by 4 bases, with 6 bases between them. The assay was immunoSEQ multiplex PCR, and TCRdb's table has in-frame clones only and misses some. The sample includes about 40,000 clones, roughly 79% of them seen just once. This specimen consisted of peripheral blood, obtained from a patient treated with radiotherapy plus ipilimumab. The rearrangement joins TRBV19 to TRBJ1-1; D not resolved. This sequence was found in a human donor with non-small cell lung cancer that progressed on radiotherapy plus ipilimumab. The CDR3 DNA reads TGTGCCAGTAGGAAGAGCACTGAAGCTTTCTTT. It specifies CASRKSTEAFF.